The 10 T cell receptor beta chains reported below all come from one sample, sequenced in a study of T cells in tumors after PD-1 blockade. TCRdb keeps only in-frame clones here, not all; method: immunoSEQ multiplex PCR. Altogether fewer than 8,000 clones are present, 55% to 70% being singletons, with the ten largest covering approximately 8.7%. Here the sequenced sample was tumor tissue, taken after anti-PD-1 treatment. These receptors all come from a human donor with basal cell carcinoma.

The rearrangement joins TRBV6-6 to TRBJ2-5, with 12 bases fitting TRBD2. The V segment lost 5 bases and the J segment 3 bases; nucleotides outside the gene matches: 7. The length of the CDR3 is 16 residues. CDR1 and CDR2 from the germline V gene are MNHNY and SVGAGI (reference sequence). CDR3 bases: TGTGCCAGCAGTACCTCTAGCGGGGGGGAAAAAGAGACCCAGTACTTC. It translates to CASSTSSGGEKETQYF.

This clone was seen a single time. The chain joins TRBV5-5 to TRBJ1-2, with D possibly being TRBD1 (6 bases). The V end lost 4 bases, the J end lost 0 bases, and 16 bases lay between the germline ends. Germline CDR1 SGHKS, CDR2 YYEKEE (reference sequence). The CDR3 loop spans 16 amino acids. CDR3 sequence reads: CASSRMIRTANYGYTF. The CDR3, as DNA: TGTGCCAGCAGCCGGATGATCAGGACAGCTAACTATGGCTACACCTTC.

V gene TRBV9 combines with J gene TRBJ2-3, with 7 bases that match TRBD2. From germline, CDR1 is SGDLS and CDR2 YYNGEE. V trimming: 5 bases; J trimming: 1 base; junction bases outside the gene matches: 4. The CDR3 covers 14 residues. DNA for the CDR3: TGTGCCAGCAGACCAGCGGGGCGCACAGATACGCAGTATTTT. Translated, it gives CASRPAGRTDTQYF.

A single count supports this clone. The CDR3 region is CASAAGLNTGELFF. The CDR3 DNA reads as TGTGCCAGTGCCGCGGGACTGAACACCGGGGAGCTGTTTTTT. J is TRBJ2-2 and V is TRBV19; D might be TRBD2 (6 bases). CDR1 and CDR2 (germline): LNHDA, SQIVND (reference sequence). The germline V and J ends were trimmed by 8 bases and 1 base, with 11 bases remaining between them. This CDR3 is built from 14 residues.

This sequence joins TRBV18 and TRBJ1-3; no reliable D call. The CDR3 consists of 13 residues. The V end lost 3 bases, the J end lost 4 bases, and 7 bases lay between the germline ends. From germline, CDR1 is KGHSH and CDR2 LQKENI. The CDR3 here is CASSPQQGNTIYF. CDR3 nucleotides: TGTGCCAGCTCACCTCAACAGGGAAACACCATATATTTT.

The CDR3 nucleotides read TGTGCCAGCAGCGTAGGAGGGAGCACCTACAATGAGCAGTTCTTC. It specifies CASSVGGSTYNEQFF. This chain connects TRBV9 to TRBJ2-1, with D possibly matching TRBD2 (5 bases). CDR1 and CDR2 from the germline V gene are SGDLS and YYNGEE. V dropped 0 bases and J dropped 2 bases, with 9 bases sitting between them. The length of the CDR3 is 15 residues.

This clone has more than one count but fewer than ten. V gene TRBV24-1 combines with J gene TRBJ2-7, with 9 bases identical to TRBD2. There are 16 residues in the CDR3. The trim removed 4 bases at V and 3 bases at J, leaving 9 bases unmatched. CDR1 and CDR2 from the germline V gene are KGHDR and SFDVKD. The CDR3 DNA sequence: TGTGCCACCAGTGAGAGGAAGCGGGAGGCCATCTACGAGCAGTACTTC. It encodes CATSERKREAIYEQYF.

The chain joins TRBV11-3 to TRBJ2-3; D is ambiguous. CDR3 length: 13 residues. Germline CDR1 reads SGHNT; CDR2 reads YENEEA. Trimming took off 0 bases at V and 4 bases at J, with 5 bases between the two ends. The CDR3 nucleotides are TGTGCCAGCAGCTTAGATTCGTCAGATACGCAGTATTTT. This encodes CASSLDSSDTQYF.

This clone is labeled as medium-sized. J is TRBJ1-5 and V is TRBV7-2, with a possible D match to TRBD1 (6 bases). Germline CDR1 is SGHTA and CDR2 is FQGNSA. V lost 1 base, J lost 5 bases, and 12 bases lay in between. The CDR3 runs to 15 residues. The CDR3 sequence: CASSLGGALDQPQHF. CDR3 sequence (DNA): TGTGCCAGCAGCTTAGGGGGGGCGTTGGATCAGCCCCAGCATTTT.

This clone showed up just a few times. The CDR3 here is CASSLGSSTDTQYF. The CDR3 DNA sequence: TGCGCCAGCAGCTTGGGGAGTAGCACAGATACGCAGTATTTT. The V gene is TRBV5-1, the J gene TRBJ2-3, with no clear D. There are 14 residues in the CDR3. Germline CDR1 SGHRS, CDR2 YFSETQ. V was trimmed by 0 bases and J by 0 bases, leaving 5 bases between them.